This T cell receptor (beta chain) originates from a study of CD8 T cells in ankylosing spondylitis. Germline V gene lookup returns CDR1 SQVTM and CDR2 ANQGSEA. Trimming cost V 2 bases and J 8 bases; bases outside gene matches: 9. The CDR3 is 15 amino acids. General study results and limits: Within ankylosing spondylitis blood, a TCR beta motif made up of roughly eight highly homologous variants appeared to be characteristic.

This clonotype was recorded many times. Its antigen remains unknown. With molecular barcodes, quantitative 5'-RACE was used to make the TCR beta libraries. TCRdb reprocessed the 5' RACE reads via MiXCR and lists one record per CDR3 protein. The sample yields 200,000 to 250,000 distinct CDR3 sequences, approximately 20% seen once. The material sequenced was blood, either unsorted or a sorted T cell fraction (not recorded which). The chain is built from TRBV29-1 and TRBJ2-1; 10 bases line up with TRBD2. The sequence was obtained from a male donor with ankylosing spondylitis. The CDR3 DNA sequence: TGCAGCGTTGAATCTTCCAGCGGGAGGGGGGATGAGCAGTTCTTC. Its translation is CSVESSSGRGDEQFF.